The T cell receptor (beta chain) under discussion was sequenced for a study of cytomegalovirus exposure and HLA in healthy donors. Study at large: Among about 179 million T cells, an earlier analysis found 90 million to 130 million unique TCR beta sequences. Study-wide results and caveats: According to an earlier analysis, most TCR beta V segments yielded productive rearrangements about 87% or about 30% of the time. It was reported in a later analysis that an Asian-associated ancestry cluster showed fewer N-insertions than the approximately 700-donor mean.

The PCR employed 60 Vbeta primers together with 13 Jbeta primers. Assay used: immunoSEQ multiplex PCR; TCRdb lists only in-frame clones, some missing. The repertoire holds 110,000 or so clones, with 74% as singletons. As regards this clone: No antigen is known for it.

This clonotype originated in a human donor in good health. The sequencing sample was made of PBMCs.

Here the CDR3 DNA reads TGCGCCAGCTCCGGGGGGCGGGGTGGTAGTGAGCAGTTCTTC. It encodes CASSGGRGGSEQFF. J is TRBJ2-1 and V is TRBV5-1; a possible D gene is TRBD2 (7 bases). Looked up from germline, CDR1 is SGHRS and CDR2 is YFSETQ. With 7 bases removed from V and 9 bases from J, the gap between germline ends came to 20 bases. The CDR3 length is 14 residues. The full variable domain, its missing parts supplied by reference TRBV5-1 and TRBJ2-1, is KAGVTQTPRYLIKTRGQQVTLSCSPISGHRSVSWYQQTPGQGLQFLFEYFSETQRNKGNFPGRFSGRQFSNSRSEMNVSTLELGDSALYLCASSGGRGGSEQFFGPGTRLTVL.